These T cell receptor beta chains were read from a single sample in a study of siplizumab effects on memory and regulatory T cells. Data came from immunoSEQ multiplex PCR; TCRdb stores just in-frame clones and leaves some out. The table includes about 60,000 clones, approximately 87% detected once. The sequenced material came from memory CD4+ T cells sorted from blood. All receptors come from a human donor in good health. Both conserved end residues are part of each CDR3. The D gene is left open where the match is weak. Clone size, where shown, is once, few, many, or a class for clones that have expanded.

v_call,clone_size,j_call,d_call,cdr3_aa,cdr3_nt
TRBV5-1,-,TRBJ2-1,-,CASSPAGAQQFF,TGCGCCAGCAGCCCTGCGGGCGCGCAGCAGTTCTTC
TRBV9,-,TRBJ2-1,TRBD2,CASSVAEGGPREQFF,TGTGCCAGCAGCGTAGCAGAGGGAGGGCCCCGGGAGCAGTTCTTC
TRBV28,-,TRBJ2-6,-,CASSLSGANVLTF,TGTGCCAGCAGCCTCTCTGGGGCCAACGTCCTGACTTTC
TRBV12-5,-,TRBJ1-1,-,CASGSTFTEAFF,TGTGCTAGTGGTTCCACCTTCACTGAAGCTTTCTTT
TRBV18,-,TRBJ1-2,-,CASSPVDDSGYTF,TGTGCCAGCTCACCGGTAGATGATAGCGGCTACACCTTC
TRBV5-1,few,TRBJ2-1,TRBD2,CASSLNTAGGYEQFF,TGCGCCAGCAGTCTAAATACAGCGGGAGGGTATGAGCAGTTCTTC
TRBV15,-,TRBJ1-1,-,CATSRVGGSEAFF,TGTGCCACCAGCAGAGTGGGGGGCAGTGAAGCTTTCTTT
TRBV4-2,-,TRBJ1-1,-,CASSQARGGTNTEAFF,TGTGCCAGCAGCCAAGCGCGGGGGGGAACGAACACTGAAGCTTTCTTT
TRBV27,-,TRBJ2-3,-,CASSLAGTEVPYTQYF,TGTGCCAGCAGTTTGGCCGGGACCGAGGTCCCGTATACGCAGTATTTT
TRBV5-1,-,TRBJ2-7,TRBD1,CASSSQPGQGAEQYF,TGCGCCAGCAGCTCCCAACCGGGACAGGGGGCTGAGCAGTACTTC
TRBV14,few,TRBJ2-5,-,CASSQGVGETQYF,TGTGCCAGCAGCCAAGGGGTCGGGGAGACCCAGTACTTC
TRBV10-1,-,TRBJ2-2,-,CASAGGTTGELFF,TGCGCCAGCGCCGGCGGAACCACCGGGGAGCTGTTTTTT
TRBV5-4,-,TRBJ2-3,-,CASSLQRERSTDTQYF,TGTGCCAGCAGCTTGCAGAGGGAGAGGAGCACAGATACGCAGTATTTT
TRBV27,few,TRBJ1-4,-,CASSSRTGEKLFF,TGTGCCAGCTCATCCCGTACCGGTGAAAAACTGTTTTTT
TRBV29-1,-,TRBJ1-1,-,CSVADREAFF,TGCAGCGTGGCCGACAGAGAAGCTTTCTTT
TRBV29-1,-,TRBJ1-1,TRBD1,CSVGQLVNTEAFF,TGCAGCGTGGGACAGCTGGTGAACACTGAAGCTTTCTTT
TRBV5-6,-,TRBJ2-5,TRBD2,CASSLASGQETQYF,TGTGCCAGCAGCTTGGCTAGCGGCCAAGAGACCCAGTACTTC
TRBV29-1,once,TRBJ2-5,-,CSVSPKHGETQYF,TGCAGCGTATCTCCCAAACATGGGGAGACCCAGTACTTC
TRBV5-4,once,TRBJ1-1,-,CASSLTGGGRTEAFF,TGTGCCAGCAGCTTGACGGGGGGCGGCAGGACTGAAGCTTTCTTT
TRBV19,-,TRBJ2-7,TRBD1,CASSSQGDTYEQYF,TGTGCCAGTAGTTCCCAGGGGGATACCTACGAGCAGTACTTC
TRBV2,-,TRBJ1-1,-,CASCLTLDTLNTEAFF,TGTGCCAGCTGCCTAACCCTAGACACTCTGAACACTGAAGCTTTCTTT
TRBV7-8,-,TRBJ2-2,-,CASSLYGTGELFF,TGTGCCAGCAGCTTATACGGCACCGGGGAGCTGTTTTTT
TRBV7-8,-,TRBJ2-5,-,CASSPGTPGGTQYF,TGTGCCAGCAGCCCCGGGACTCCCGGGGGGACCCAGTACTTC
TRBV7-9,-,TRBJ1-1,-,CASSPSGVQPGVRRAEAFF,TGTGCCAGCAGCCCTTCAGGGGTGCAGCCCGGGGTAAGACGGGCTGAAGCTTTCTTT
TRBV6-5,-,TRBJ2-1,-,CASKQVRVGNEQFF,TGTGCCAGCAAGCAGGTCAGGGTGGGGAATGAGCAGTTCTTC
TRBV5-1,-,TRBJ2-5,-,CASSGQETQYF,TGCGCCAGCAGCGGACAAGAGACCCAGTACTTC
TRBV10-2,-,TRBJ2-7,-,CASSERYRELPPYEQYF,TGCGCCAGCAGTGAGCGCTACAGGGAACTTCCCCCCTACGAGCAGTACTTC
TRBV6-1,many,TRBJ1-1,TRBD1,CASRWTGIPAEAFF,TGTGCCAGCAGGTGGACAGGGATCCCCGCTGAAGCTTTCTTT
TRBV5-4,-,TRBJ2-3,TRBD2,CASSSPRGTSGGARTDTQYF,TGTGCCAGCAGCTCCCCTCGGGGAACTAGCGGGGGGGCCCGCACAGATACGCAGTATTTT
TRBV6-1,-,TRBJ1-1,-,CASRIRQPNTEAFF,TGTGCCAGCAGAATCCGACAACCGAACACTGAAGCTTTCTTT
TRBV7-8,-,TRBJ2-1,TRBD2,CASSPLAGGMGYNEQFF,TGTGCCAGCAGCCCCCTAGCGGGAGGGATGGGTTACAATGAGCAGTTCTTC
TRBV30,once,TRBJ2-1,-,CAWDRDGESYNEQFF,TGTGCCTGGGACCGGGACGGTGAGTCCTACAATGAGCAGTTCTTC
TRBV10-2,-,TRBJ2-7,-,CASSDFTGREQYF,TGCGCCAGCAGTGATTTCACAGGGCGCGAGCAGTACTTC
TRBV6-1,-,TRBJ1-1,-,CASSEQGNTEAFF,TGTGCCAGCAGTGAGCAGGGCAACACTGAAGCTTTCTTT
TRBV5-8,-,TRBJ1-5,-,CASSFGSNQPQHF,TGTGCCAGCAGCTTCGGCAGCAATCAGCCCCAGCATTTT
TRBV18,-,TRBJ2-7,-,CASSPPPRQGKDEQYF,TGTGCCAGCTCACCACCGCCCCGGCAGGGGAAAGACGAGCAGTACTTC
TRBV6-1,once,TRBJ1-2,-,CASSDLGPYGYTF,TGTGCCAGCAGTGACCTTGGCCCATATGGCTACACCTTC
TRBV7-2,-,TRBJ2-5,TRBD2,CASSIRGGPETQYF,TGTGCCAGCAGCATACGGGGGGGCCCGGAGACCCAGTACTTC
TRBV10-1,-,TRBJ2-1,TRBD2,CASSEDVSGTYNEQFF,TGCGCCAGCAGTGAGGATGTAAGCGGGACCTACAATGAGCAGTTCTTC
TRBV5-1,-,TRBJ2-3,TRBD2,CASSPLGLAGGSTDTQYF,TGCGCCAGCAGCCCCTTAGGACTAGCGGGGGGGAGCACAGATACGCAGTATTTT
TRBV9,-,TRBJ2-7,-,CASSVESRNEQYF,TGTGCCAGCAGCGTAGAGTCTCGGAACGAGCAGTACTTC
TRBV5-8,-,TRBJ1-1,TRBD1,CASHRQGSGWNTEAFF,TGTGCCAGCCACCGACAGGGGAGTGGTTGGAACACTGAAGCTTTCTTT
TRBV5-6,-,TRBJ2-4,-,CASSLENIQYF,TGTGCCAGCAGCTTGGAAAACATTCAGTACTTC
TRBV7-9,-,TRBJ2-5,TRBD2,CASSLAREEETQYF,TGTGCCAGCAGCTTAGCACGGGAGGAAGAGACCCAGTACTTC
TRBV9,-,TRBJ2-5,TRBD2,CASSEGLAGWIGQETQYF,TGTGCCAGCAGCGAGGGGCTAGCGGGGTGGATAGGCCAAGAGACCCAGTACTTC
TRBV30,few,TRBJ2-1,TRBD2,CAWTKSGSAGEQFF,TGTGCCTGGACGAAGAGCGGGAGTGCAGGGGAGCAGTTCTTC
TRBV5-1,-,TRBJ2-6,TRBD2,CASSFTSGGAVGANVLTF,TGCGCCAGCAGCTTCACTAGCGGGGGGGCCGTAGGGGCCAACGTCCTGACTTTC
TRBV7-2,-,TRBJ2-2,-,CASRSYTGELFF,TGTGCCAGCAGGTCCTACACCGGGGAGCTGTTTTTT
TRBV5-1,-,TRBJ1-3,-,CASSSTPSSGNTIYF,TGCGCCAGCAGCTCGACTCCCAGCTCTGGAAACACCATATATTTT
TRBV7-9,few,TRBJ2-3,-,CASSLVGTDTQYF,TGTGCCAGCAGCTTAGTCGGCACAGATACGCAGTATTTT
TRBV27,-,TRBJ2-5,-,CASRISGLQTQYF,TGTGCCAGCAGAATAAGCGGGTTACAGACCCAGTACTTC
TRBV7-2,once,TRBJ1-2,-,CASSLDGNYGYTF,TGTGCCAGCAGCTTAGACGGAAACTATGGCTACACCTTC
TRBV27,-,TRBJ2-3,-,CASSLNGAAGSTDTQYF,TGTGCCAGCAGTTTAAATGGGGCGGCCGGGTCGACAGATACGCAGTATTTT
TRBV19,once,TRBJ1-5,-,CASSQGWGNQPQHF,TGTGCCAGTAGTCAGGGATGGGGCAATCAGCCCCAGCATTTT